This TCR beta chain was captured in a study of blood T cell repertoires in COVID-19. At the level of the study: The samples span acute and convalescent COVID-19 from the United States, Italy and Spain. PBMCs, B-cell-depleted T cells, or T cells were the source of the cDNA or gDNA that made up the material.

Original methodology: Cell counts per sample came from amplifying reference gene primers. The table came from immunoSEQ multiplex PCR; TCRdb's copy has only in-frame clones and leaves some out. That table supplies the V and J calls and clone size; D and trimming were determined from the DNA. The table includes tens of thousands of clones, about 82% detected once. This receptor was identified in a man in his 60s in a cohort sampled during active COVID-19. Sequenced material: peripheral blood.

In nucleotides, the CDR3 is TGTGCCAGCAGACACCAATCCGAGGGCTATGGCTACACCTTC. This sequence encodes CASRHQSEGYGYTF. The chain joins TRBV6-5 to TRBJ1-2, with D uncertain. The CDR3 is 14 residues long. Germline V lookup: CDR1 MNHEY, CDR2 SVGAGI. The V end was cut by 6 bases, the J end by 4 bases, with 15 bases between.